This T cell receptor beta chain was obtained from a study of shared clonotypes between healthy human individuals. CD8 cells regarded as naive lacked CD45RO, were positively chosen for CCR7, and omitted terminally differentiated effector memory CD45RA+ cells. Clones were sequenced by immunoSEQ multiplex PCR, and TCRdb holds only the in-frame ones, with some missing. Among fewer than 1 million clones, roughly 96% were seen once, and the ten largest hold around 0.25%. Sequencing used naive CD8+ T cells sorted from blood. The receptor was isolated from a man aged 25 to 40 in good health.

CDR3: CASSLGSSGPIWETQYF. The CDR3 DNA is TGCGCCAGCAGCTTGGGTTCTAGCGGGCCTATCTGGGAGACCCAGTACTTC. The chain links TRBV5-1 to TRBJ2-5, with 8 bases lining up with TRBD2. J lost 5 bases, V lost 0 bases, and 12 bases had no gene match. Per the germline V gene, CDR1 is SGHRS and CDR2 is YFSETQ. The CDR3 length is 17 residues.